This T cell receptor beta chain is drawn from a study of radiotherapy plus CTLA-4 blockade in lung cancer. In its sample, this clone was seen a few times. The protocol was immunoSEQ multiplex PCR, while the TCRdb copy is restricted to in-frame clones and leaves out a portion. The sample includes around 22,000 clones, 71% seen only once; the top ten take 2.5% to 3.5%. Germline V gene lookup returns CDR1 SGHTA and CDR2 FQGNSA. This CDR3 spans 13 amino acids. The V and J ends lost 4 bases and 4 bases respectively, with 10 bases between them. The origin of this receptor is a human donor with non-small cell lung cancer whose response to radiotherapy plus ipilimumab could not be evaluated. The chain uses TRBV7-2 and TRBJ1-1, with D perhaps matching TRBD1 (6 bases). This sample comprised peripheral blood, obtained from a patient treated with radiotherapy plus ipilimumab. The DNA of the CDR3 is TGTGCCAGCAGCTCAAGGGGGGGCACTGAAGCTTTCTTT. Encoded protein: CASSSRGGTEAFF.